The text below deals with one TCR beta chain. The data belong to a study of OX40 agonist ivuxolimab in advanced cancers. About the study: While on treatment, patients had intravenous ivuxolimab at 0.01 to 10 mg/kg every 2 weeks. Subjects had a mean age of 60 years, with a range of roughly 23 to 79; around 80% were male.

Only in-frame clones appear in the TCRdb table, and some are missing; sequencing was by immunoSEQ multiplex PCR. The sample holds over 20,000 clones, 86% seen once. The germline gives CDR1 SGHRS, CDR2 YFSETQ. Trimming pared 1 base from V and 8 bases from J, leaving 19 bases between. The CDR3 contains 16 residues. The material was CD4+ or CD8+ T cells sorted from blood, obtained in a trial of the OX40 agonist ivuxolimab. The chain is built from TRBV5-1 and TRBJ2-1; tentative D call: TRBD2 (6 bases). The receptor's source is an adult with an advanced solid tumor such as melanoma, head and neck, liver or kidney cancer. In DNA, the CDR3 is TGCGCCAGCAGCTTGAACATAGGAGGGCCTTTCTATGAGCAGTTCTTC. This sequence encodes CASSLNIGGPFYEQFF.